The 19 T cell receptor beta chains below all came from one sample that was sequenced in a study of blood T cell repertoires in COVID-19. Produced via immunoSEQ multiplex PCR; TCRdb's table is partial and in-frame only. The table includes approximately 200,000 clones, about 84% detected once. Sequencing was done on a sample of PBMCs or T cells enriched from blood (not recorded which). These receptors came from a man between 60 and 70 years old who had recovered from COVID-19.

The chain joins TRBV2 to TRBJ1-2, with 8 bases aligning to TRBD1. The CDR3 loop spans 14 amino acids. V dropped 2 bases and J dropped 8; count of bases not matched to a gene: 7. Germline assignment: CDR1 SNHLY and CDR2 FYNNEI. The CDR3 spells CASSENDRGGGYTF. The CDR3 DNA sequence: TGTGCCAGCAGTGAAAATGACAGGGGCGGCGGCTACACCTTC.

The V call is TRBV7-9, the J call TRBJ2-7, with TRBD1 matching 9 bases. The CDR3 length is 16 residues. J gave up 6 bases and V 1 base, and 10 bases lay outside the gene matches. In germline, CDR1 is SEHNR, CDR2 FQNEAQ (reference sequence). The CDR3 is CASSLGGGDREREQYF. CDR3 sequence (DNA): TGTGCCAGCAGCTTAGGGGGAGGGGACAGGGAACGCGAGCAGTACTTC.

This chain links TRBV5-4 with TRBJ1-2; a weak D match, TRBD1 (5 bases). Per germline, CDR1 SGHNT and CDR2 YYREEE (reference sequence). Trimming removed 4 bases from V and 2 bases from J, with 18 bases in between. The CDR3 runs 16 residues. CDR3 sequence (DNA): TGTGCCAGCAGCCGGCCCCAGGGTTCGGACAACTATGGCTACACCTTC. Its protein is CASSRPQGSDNYGYTF.

This clone appeared once. V and J are TRBV3-1 (or the pseudogene TRBV3-2) and TRBJ2-3; possibly TRBD2 for D (5 bases). Germline V gene lookup returns CDR1 LGHDT and CDR2 YNNKEL (reference sequence). CDR3 length: 15 residues. The V and J ends lost 4 bases and 9 bases respectively, with 20 bases between them. This chain's CDR3 is CASSPREGPPRTQYF. The CDR3 nucleotides are TGTGCCAGCAGCCCCCGGGAAGGCCCCCCGAGGACGCAGTATTTT.

The chain carries TRBV7-9 and TRBJ2-7; the match to TRBD1 covers 7 bases. Germline V lookup: CDR1 SEHNR, CDR2 FQNEAQ (reference sequence). This CDR3 is built from 13 residues. Trimming at V came to 4 bases and at J to 2 bases, leaving 2 bases not matched to a gene. The CDR3 DNA is TGTGCCAGCAGCTGGGGGACAGCCTACGAGCAGTACTTC. It specifies CASSWGTAYEQYF.

The chain uses TRBV18 and TRBJ2-2; D may be TRBD1 (6 bases). Germline values: CDR1 KGHSH, CDR2 LQKENI. V was pared by 1 base and J by 4 bases, with 10 bases between. The CDR3 length is 15 residues. The CDR3 DNA follows: TGTGCCAGCTCACCACGACAGGAGAGCACCGGGGAGCTGTTTTTT. This encodes CASSPRQESTGELFF.

The CDR3, as DNA: TGTGCCAGCAGTTACCCGGACAGGGTTTTTGATGGCTACACCTTC. As protein: CASSYPDRVFDGYTF. The chain links TRBV6-6 to TRBJ1-2; 8 bases map to TRBD1. Germline V gene lookup returns CDR1 MNHNY and CDR2 SVGAGI (reference sequence). V was pared by 2 bases and J by 6 bases, with 8 bases of the junction left unmatched. The CDR3 is made up of 15 amino acids.

J is TRBJ1-1 and V is TRBV12-3 or TRBV12-4; D remains unclear. The CDR3 is 13 amino acids. Trimming left V 4 bases short and J 6 bases short, with 12 bases between. This CDR3 reads CASSSRDGAEAFF. CDR3 nucleotide sequence: TGTGCCAGCAGTTCCCGTGACGGGGCTGAAGCTTTCTTT.

This chain uses TRBV5-1 with TRBJ1-1; D unclear. The germline V and J ends were trimmed by 4 bases and 0 bases, with 10 bases remaining between them. The CDR3 is 14 amino acids. The germline CDR1 and CDR2 sequences are SGHRS and YFSETQ. CDR3 coding DNA: TGCGCCAGCAGCAGGAGGGCGTTGAACACTGAAGCTTTCTTT. This encodes CASSRRALNTEAFF.

The rearrangement links TRBV27 to TRBJ1-1; D is uncertain. V was trimmed by 2 bases and J by 1 base, leaving 14 bases between them. The CDR3 is made up of 16 amino acids. Germline V gene data show CDR1 as MNHEY and CDR2 as SMNVEV (reference sequence). CDR3 loop: CASSLVTTLANTEAFF. The CDR3 nucleotides read TGTGCCAGCAGTTTAGTGACAACTCTGGCGAACACTGAAGCTTTCTTT.

This clone has only a few counts. V is TRBV5-5 and J is TRBJ1-2, with a possible D match to TRBD1 (5 bases). With 4 bases removed from V and 2 bases from J, the gap between germline ends came to 18 bases. The CDR3 runs 16 residues. Germline values: CDR1 SGHKS, CDR2 YYEKEE (reference sequence). CDR3: CASSLGAAGKNYGYTF. The CDR3 DNA reads as TGTGCCAGCAGCCTCGGTGCGGCAGGGAAAAACTATGGCTACACCTTC.

This clone was detected only once. CDR3 nucleotides: TGTGCCATCAGTGAGTCGAGCGAGACTAACTATGGCTACACCTTC. Amino acid sequence: CAISESSETNYGYTF. V gene TRBV10-3 combines with J gene TRBJ1-2; no clear D gene. CDR3 length: 15 residues. Germline CDR1 is ENHRY and CDR2 is SYGVKD. The V gene lost 0 bases and the J gene lost 0 bases, with 8 bases spanning the gap.

The chain joins TRBV19 to TRBJ2-3, with TRBD1 matching over 8 bases. V dropped 4 bases and J dropped 2; count of bases not matched to a gene: 8. This CDR3 spans 16 amino acids. The germline CDR1 and CDR2 sequences are LNHDA and SQIVND (reference sequence). CDR3 in amino acids: CASSSQQGVITDTQYF. CDR3 bases: TGTGCCAGTAGTAGTCAACAGGGGGTAATCACAGATACGCAGTATTTT.

V is TRBV10-3 and J is TRBJ1-1, with D possibly TRBD1 on 6 matching bases. V lost 0 bases and J lost 1, with 12 bases in between. The CDR3 has 16 amino acids. Germline V gene data show CDR1 as ENHRY and CDR2 as SYGVKD. The CDR3 DNA reads TGTGCCATCAGTGAGTCTTTAACAGGGACGAACACTGAAGCTTTCTTT. It translates to CAISESLTGTNTEAFF.

The CDR3 region is CASSKGEPYNEQFF. Written as DNA, the CDR3 is TGTGCCAGCAGCAAAGGAGAGCCTTACAATGAGCAGTTCTTC. The chain employs TRBV21-1 and TRBJ2-1; TRBD2 was called by the table and not checked on the DNA. TRBV21-1 is reported as a pseudogene. The CDR3 runs 14 residues.

Of note for this clone: Other DNA sequences in this specimen translate into the identical CDR3. The chain uses TRBV7-3 and TRBJ2-1; D unresolved. Trimming removed 2 bases at V and 5 bases at J, with 7 bases between. The CDR3 covers 13 residues. The germline CDR1 and CDR2 sequences are SGHTA and FQGTGA. The CDR3 sequence: CASSLSRNNEQFF. In DNA form, the CDR3 reads TGTGCCAGCAGCTTATCCAGGAACAATGAGCAGTTCTTC.

This chain links TRBV7-9 with TRBJ2-1, with a tentative D call TRBD2 (5 bases). The CDR3 is 14 amino acids. V was trimmed by 7 bases and J by 4 bases, leaving 14 bases between them. From germline, CDR1 is SEHNR and CDR2 FQNEAQ (reference sequence). As DNA, the CDR3 is TGTGCCAGCACCCTAGGGCTAGCTTACAATGAGCAGTTCTTC. Translation gives CASTLGLAYNEQFF.

The CDR3 region has the DNA TGTGCCAGCTCACCCACTCGGACAGGAGGGAGCACAGATACGCAGTATTTT. Its translation: CASSPTRTGGSTDTQYF. V usage is TRBV18 and J usage is TRBJ2-3; tentatively, D is TRBD1 (7 bases). CDR1 and CDR2 from the germline V gene are KGHSH and LQKENI. Trimming shortened V by 3 bases and J by 0 bases, and 16 bases separated the two germline ends. The CDR3 totals 17 residues.

This clone was observed a handful of times. This chain joins TRBV7-2 and TRBJ2-7, with D perhaps TRBD1 (7 bases). V lost 2 bases, J lost 6 bases, and 17 bases lay in between. Germline V gene sequence: CDR1 SGHTA, CDR2 FQGNSA. This CDR3 contains 15 residues. The CDR3 protein is CASSLRPGGPLEQYF. The CDR3 DNA reads as TGTGCCAGCAGCTTAAGGCCAGGGGGGCCCCTCGAGCAGTACTTC.